This T cell receptor (beta chain) came from a study of PD-1 blockade in mismatch repair-deficient tumors. Study as a whole: All were previously treated, progressing patients with about 12 mismatch repair-deficient cancer types. Study outcomes and limitations: After pembrolizumab, tumor-resident clones rose rapidly, then generally contracted before radiologic responses.

Libraries were prepared by immunoSEQ multiplex PCR; TCRdb keeps only in-frame clonotypes and omits some of them. Here the sample spans about 120,000 clones, 86% being singletons. This clone turned up a few times. Its antigen is not identified. The CDR3 has 10 residues. Mismatch repair deficiency was confirmed in all patients, by PCR or immunohistochemistry. The chain joins TRBV21-1 to TRBJ2-7; no DNA check was done on the table's D call, TRBD2. TRBV21-1 is a documented pseudogene. The specimen comprised peripheral blood, sampled 44 weeks after starting pembrolizumab. This clonotype was sampled from an adult with mismatch repair-deficient cancer. This CDR3 is CASSPSEQYF. The CDR3 region has the DNA TGTGCCAGCAGCCCTAGCGAGCAGTACTTC.